This paragraph reports one T cell receptor (beta chain). Profiling relied on immunoSEQ multiplex PCR, and the TCRdb table lists in-frame clones only, not all of them. The table lists approximately 1,500 clones, 93% of them singletons. This sample stems from a study of T cell repertoires and Cas9 in healthy adults. Turning to the study itself: SpCas9-reactive CD4 and CD8 T cells were characterized for potency, cytotoxicity and lineage. Study outcomes and limitations: SpCas9-reactive regulatory T cells reportedly mitigated SpCas9-reactive effector T cells in vitro.

V shed 2 bases and J 0 bases; nucleotides not matched to a gene: 8. Germline CDR1 reads SGDLS; CDR2 reads YYNGEE. This CDR3 is built from 17 residues. The chain carries TRBV9 and TRBJ2-1; 7 bases fit TRBD1. This receptor was taken from a human donor in good health. Sequenced sample: SpCas9-reactive CD4+ effector T cells (CD137+, CD154-, CD25-, CD127+) from PBMCs; culture status not recorded. DNA for the CDR3: TGTGCCAGCAGCGTTGGCAAGACAGGGCGCTCCTACAATGAGCAGTTCTTC. This translates into CASSVGKTGRSYNEQFF.